Sequencing of this T cell receptor beta chain was carried out in a study of T cells after yellow fever vaccination. Study context: Each low-cell-number fraction was prepared by means of SMART-Seq v4 Ultra Low Input.

Remarks on this clonotype: Antigen unknown.

TCRdb reanalysed the 5' RACE reads using MiXCR and keeps one entry per CDR3 protein. This sample has around 200,000 distinct CDR3 sequences, with 11% found just once. Trimming took 7 bases from V and 5 from J, leaving 22 bases between them. This CDR3 contains 16 residues. Germline V gene sequence: CDR1 KGHDR, CDR2 SFDVKD. The study's findings and limits: Researchers noted that a small share of clonotypes showed up in both CD4 and CD8 compartments.

The chain uses TRBV24-1 and TRBJ2-5; D may correspond to TRBD1 or TRBD2 (5 bases each). The origin of this receptor is a man aged 18 to 30 who received the YFV17D yellow fever vaccine. This specimen consisted of CD8+ T cells sorted from PBMCs, obtained 15 days after the yellow fever booster vaccination. The CDR3 bases are TGTGCCACCAGCCGGGGCAGTTCAATACTCAGGGAGACCCAGTACTTC. The encoded protein is CATSRGSSILRETQYF.